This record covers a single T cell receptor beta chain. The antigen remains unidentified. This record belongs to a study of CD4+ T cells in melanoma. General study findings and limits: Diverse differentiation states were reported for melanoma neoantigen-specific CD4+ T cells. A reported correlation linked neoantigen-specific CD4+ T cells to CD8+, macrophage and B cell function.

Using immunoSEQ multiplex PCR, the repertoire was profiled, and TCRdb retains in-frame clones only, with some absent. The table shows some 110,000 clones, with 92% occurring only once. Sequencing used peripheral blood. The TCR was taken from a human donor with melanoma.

The CDR3 nucleotides are TGTGCCAGCTCACCTTCAGGGAACAATCAGCCCCAGCATTTT. The encoded protein is CASSPSGNNQPQHF. The rearrangement links TRBV18 to TRBJ1-5, with D maybe TRBD1 (5 bases). Germline V lookup: CDR1 KGHSH, CDR2 LQKENI. The ends were cut back, 3 bases at V and 3 bases at J, with 9 bases in the middle. The CDR3 has 14 amino acids.